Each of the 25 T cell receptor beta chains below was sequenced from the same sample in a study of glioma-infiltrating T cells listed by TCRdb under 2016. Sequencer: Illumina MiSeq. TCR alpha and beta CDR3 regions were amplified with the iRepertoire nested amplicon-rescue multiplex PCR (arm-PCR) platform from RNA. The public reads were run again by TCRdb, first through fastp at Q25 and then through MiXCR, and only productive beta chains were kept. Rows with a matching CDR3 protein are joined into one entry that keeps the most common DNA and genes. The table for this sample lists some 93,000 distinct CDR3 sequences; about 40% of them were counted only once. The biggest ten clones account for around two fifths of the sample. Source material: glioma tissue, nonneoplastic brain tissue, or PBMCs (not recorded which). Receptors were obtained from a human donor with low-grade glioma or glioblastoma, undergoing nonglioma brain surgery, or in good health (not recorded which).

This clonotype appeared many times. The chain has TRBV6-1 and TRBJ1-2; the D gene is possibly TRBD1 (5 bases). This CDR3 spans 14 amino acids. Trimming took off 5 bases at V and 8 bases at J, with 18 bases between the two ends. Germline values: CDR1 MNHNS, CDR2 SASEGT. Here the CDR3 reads CASSYLGTVGGYTF. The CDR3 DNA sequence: TGTGCCAGCAGTTATCTTGGGACGGTTGGGGGCTACACCTTC.

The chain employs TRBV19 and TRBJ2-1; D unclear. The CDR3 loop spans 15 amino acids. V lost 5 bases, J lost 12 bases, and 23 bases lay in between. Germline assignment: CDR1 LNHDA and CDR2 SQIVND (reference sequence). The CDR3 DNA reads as TGTGCCAGTAGTTGGAGTATTGTTAGCACAGATACGCAGTTCTTC. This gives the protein CASSWSIVSTDTQFF.

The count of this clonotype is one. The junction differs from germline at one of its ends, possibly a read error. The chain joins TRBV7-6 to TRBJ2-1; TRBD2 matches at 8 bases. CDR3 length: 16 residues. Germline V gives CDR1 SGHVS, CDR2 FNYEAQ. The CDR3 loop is CACSRSGASSYNEGFF. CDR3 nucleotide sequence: TGTGCCTGCAGCCGTAGCGGGGCGAGCTCCTACAATGAGGGGTTCTTC.

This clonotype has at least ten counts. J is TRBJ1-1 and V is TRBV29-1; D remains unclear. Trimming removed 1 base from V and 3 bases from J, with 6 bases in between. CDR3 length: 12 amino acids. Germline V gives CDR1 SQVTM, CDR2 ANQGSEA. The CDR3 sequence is CSVEGSYTEAFF. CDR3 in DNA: TGCAGCGTTGAAGGGTCTTACACTGAAGCTTTCTTT. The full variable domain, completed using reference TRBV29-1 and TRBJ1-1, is SAVISQKPSRDICQRGTSLTIQCQVDSQVTMMFWYRQQPGQSLTLIATANQGSEATYESGFVIDKFPISRPNLTFSTLTVSNMSPEDSSIYLCSVEGSYTEAFFGQGTRLTVV.

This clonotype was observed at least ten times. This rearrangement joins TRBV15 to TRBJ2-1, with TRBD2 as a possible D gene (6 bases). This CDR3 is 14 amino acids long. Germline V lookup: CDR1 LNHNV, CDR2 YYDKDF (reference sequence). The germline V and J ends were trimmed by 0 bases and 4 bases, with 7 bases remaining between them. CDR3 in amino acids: CATSREGGYNEQFF. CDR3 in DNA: TGTGCCACCAGCAGAGAGGGAGGATACAATGAGCAGTTCTTC. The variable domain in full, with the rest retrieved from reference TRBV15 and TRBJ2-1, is DAMVIQNPRYQVTQFGKPVTLSCSQTLNHNVMYWYQQKSSQAPKLLFHYYDKDFNNEADTPDNFQSRRPNTSFCFLDIRSPGLGDTAMYLCATSREGGYNEQFFGPGTRLTVL.

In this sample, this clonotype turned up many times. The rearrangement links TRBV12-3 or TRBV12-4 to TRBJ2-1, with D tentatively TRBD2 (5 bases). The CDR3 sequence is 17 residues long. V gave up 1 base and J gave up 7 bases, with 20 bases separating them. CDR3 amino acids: CASSLEVDGERENEQFF. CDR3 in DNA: TGTGCCAGCAGTTTAGAGGTAGACGGGGAGAGGGAAAATGAGCAGTTCTTC.

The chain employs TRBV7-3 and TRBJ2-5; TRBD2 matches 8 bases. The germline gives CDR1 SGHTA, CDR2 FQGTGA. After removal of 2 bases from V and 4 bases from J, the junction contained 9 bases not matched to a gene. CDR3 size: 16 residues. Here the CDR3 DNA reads TGTGCCAGCAGCTTATACCCCGGGGGGGCTAGAGAGACCCAGTACTTC. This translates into CASSLYPGGARETQYF.

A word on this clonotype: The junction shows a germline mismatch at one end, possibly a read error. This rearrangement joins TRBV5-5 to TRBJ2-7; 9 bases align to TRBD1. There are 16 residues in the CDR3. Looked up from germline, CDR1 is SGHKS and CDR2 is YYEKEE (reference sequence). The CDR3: CASSLRGGQGSDDQYF. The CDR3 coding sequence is TGCGCCAGCAGCTTGAGGGGGGGACAGGGTAGCGACGACCAGTACTTC.

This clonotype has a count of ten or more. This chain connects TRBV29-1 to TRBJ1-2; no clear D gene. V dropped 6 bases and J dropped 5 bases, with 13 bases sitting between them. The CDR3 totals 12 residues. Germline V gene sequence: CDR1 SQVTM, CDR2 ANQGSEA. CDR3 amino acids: CSVETGSYGYTF. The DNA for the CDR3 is TGCAGCGTCGAAACCGGGTCGTATGGCTACACCTTC.

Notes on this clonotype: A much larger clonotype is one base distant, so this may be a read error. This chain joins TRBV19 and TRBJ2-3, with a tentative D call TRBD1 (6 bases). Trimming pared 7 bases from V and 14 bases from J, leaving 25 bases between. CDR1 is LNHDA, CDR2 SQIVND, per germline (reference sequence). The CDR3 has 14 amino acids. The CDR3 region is CASTIDRNTGELYF. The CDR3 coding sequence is TGTGCCAGTACCATAGACAGGAACACCGGGGAGCTGTATTTT.

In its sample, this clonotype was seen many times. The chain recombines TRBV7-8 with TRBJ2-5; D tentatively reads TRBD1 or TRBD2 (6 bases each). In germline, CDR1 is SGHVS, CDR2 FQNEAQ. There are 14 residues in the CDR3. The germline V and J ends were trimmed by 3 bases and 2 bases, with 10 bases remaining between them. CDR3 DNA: TGTGCCAGCAGCTTTGGGGGGCCTCAAGAGACCCAGTACTTC. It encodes CASSFGGPQETQYF.

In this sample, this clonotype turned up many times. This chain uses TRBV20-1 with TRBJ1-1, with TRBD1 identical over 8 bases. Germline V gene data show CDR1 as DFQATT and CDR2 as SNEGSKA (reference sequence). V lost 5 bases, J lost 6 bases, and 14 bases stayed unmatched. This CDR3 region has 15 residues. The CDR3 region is CSAGPGQAGSAEAFF. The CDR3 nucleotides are TGCAGTGCTGGCCCGGGACAGGCAGGCTCGGCTGAAGCTTTCTTT.

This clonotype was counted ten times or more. CDR3 bases: TGTGCCAGTAGTATAGTTAGAGGACCCATCACTGAAGCTTTCTTT. This gives the protein CASSIVRGPITEAFF. The chain employs TRBV19 and TRBJ1-1; no firm D call. Germline V gives CDR1 LNHDA, CDR2 SQIVND (reference sequence). The CDR3 length is 15 residues. The V gene lost 1 base and the J gene lost 4 bases, with 13 bases spanning the gap.

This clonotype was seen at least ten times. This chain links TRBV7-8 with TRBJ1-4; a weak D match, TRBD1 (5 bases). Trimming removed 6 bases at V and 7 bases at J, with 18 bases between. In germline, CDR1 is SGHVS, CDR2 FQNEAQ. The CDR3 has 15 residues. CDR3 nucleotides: TGTGCCAGCAGGCCTAGGTGGGACTTGGGTGAAAAACTGTTTTTT. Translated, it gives CASRPRWDLGEKLFF.

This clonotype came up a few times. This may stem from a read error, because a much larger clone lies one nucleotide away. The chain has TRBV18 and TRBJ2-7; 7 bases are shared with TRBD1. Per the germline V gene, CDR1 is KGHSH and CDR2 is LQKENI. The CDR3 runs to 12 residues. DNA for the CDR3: TGTGCCAGCTCACCCGGGACAGACGAGCAGTGCTTC. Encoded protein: CASSPGTDEQCF.

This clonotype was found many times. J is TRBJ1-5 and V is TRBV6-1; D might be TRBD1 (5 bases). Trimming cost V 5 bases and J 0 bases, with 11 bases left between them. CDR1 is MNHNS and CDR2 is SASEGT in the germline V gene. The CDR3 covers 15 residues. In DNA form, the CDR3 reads TGTGCCAGCAGTTCCCAAGGACATAGCAATCAGCCCCAGCATTTT. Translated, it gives CASSSQGHSNQPQHF.

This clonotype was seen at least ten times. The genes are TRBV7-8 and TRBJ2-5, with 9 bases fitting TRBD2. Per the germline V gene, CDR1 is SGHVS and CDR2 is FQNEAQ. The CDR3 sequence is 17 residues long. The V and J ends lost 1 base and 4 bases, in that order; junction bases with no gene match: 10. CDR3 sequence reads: CASSLEGALAGRETQYF. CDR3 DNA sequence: TGTGCCAGCAGCTTAGAGGGCGCCCTAGCGGGGAGAGAGACCCAGTACTTC.

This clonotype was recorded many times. The CDR3 sequence is CASSYGRWTEAFF. CDR3 DNA sequence: TGTGCCAGCAGTTACGGTCGGTGGACTGAAGCTTTCTTT. V gene TRBV6-5 combines with J gene TRBJ1-1, with D uncertain. The CDR3 extends over 13 amino acids. Germline V lookup: CDR1 MNHEY, CDR2 SVGAGI. V lost 2 bases and J 5 bases, leaving 9 bases between the germline ends.

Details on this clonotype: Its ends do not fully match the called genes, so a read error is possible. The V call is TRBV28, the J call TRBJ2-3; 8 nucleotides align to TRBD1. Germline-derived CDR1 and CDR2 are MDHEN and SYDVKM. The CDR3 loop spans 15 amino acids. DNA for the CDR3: TGTGGCAGCAGTTTCGGACAGGGTAGCACAGATACGCAGTATTTT. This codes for CGSSFGQGSTDTQYF.

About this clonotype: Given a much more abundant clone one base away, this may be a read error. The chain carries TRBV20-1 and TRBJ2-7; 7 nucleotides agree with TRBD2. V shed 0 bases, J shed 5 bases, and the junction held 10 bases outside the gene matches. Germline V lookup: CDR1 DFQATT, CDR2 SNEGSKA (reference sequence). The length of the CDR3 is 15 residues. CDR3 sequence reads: CSARDRSAGTDEQYF. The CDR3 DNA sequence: TGCAGTGCTAGAGATAGGTCAGCGGGAACCGACGAGCAGTACTTC.

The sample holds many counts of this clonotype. In DNA form, the CDR3 reads TGTGCCAGCAGTTTGAGACAGGCTGGCACAGATACGCAGTATTTT. Translated, it gives CASSLRQAGTDTQYF. This chain links TRBV12-3 or TRBV12-4 with TRBJ2-3; possibly TRBD1 for D (6 bases). The CDR3 is 15 residues long. Trimming took 3 bases from V and 1 from J, leaving 11 bases between them.

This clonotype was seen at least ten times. The CDR3 DNA reads TGTGCCAGCAGCGTGGGAGGTGATCAGCCCCAGCATTTT. It yields the protein CASSVGGDQPQHF. This chain joins TRBV7-9 and TRBJ1-5; the D is unclear. Trimming took 5 bases from V and 5 from J, leaving 10 bases between them. CDR1 and CDR2 (germline): SEHNR, FQNEAQ (reference sequence). The CDR3 contains 13 residues.

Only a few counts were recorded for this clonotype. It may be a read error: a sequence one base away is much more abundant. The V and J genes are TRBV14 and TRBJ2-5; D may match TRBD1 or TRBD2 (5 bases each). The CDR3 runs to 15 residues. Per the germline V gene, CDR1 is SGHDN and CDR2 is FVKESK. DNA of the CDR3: TGTGCCAGCAGCCAAGGGGCATGGGACCTAGAGATCCAGTACTTC. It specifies CASSQGAWDLEIQYF.

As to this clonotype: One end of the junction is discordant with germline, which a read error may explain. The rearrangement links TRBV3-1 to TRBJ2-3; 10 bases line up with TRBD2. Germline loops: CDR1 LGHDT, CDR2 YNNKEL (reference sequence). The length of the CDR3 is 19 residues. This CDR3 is CASSKEIGLAGAPTDTQYF. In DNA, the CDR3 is TGTGCCAGCAGCAAAGAGATCGGGCTAGCGGGAGCACCCACAGATACGCAGTATTTT.

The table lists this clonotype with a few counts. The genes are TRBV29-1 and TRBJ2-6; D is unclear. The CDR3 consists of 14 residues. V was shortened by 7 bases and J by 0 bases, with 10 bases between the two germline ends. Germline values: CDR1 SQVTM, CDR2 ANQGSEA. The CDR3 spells CSAGPTSGANVLTF. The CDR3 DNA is TGCAGCGCCGGGCCAACCTCTGGGGCCAACGTCCTGACTTTC.